Sequencing of this TCR beta chain was carried out in a study of CD4 and CD8 cells across lung adenocarcinoma regions (dated by TCRdb to the late 2010s). The study in broad terms: The study examined intratumor heterogeneity of the T cell receptor repertoire by comparing tumor centers with tumor margins.

Library preparation used PCR. Data came from a HiSeq X Ten. The public sequencing data were trimmed at Q25 with fastp and processed into clonotypes with MiXCR by TCRdb, which kept only in-frame beta chains. Entries are consolidated by CDR3 protein sequence, retaining the most common genes and DNA. For this sample there are about 17,000 distinct CDR3 sequences; about half appear just once. The ten largest clonotypes hold less than 20% of the sample. From the germline V gene, CDR1 is MNHNS and CDR2 is SASEGT. Measured from the cysteine to the phenylalanine, the CDR3 is 13 residues long. Only the CDR3 part of the read is kept: 39 bases, read in frame from the first base. V is cut by 5 bases and J by 9 bases, and the space between the germline ends is 14 bases. As for this clonotype: Which antigen it targets is not known. No base quality values were provided; no much bigger clone lies one nucleotide off.

The donors were patients who had localized lung adenocarcinoma, which is a subtype of non-small cell lung cancer. The margins of localized lung adenocarcinomas were where the samples came from. For TCR repertoire analysis, CD4+ T cells from tumor tissue were profiled apart from CD8+ T cells. The specimen was CD4+ T cells from the margin of a lung tumor. The sample's cell subset or site label, decoded: tumor margin region. The TCR originated in a male donor with lung adenocarcinoma. The CD4 and CD8 labels of this study may be unreliable. Here the chain combines TRBV6-1 and TRBJ2-1; TRBD2 is perhaps the D gene, given 7 matching bases. The nucleotide sequence reads TGTGCCAGCAGTAAAGGGGGGGGCCTTGAGCAGTTCTTC. Its protein reads: CASSKGGGLEQFF.